A selection of T cell receptor beta chains follows, all from one sample in a study of control samples from healthy donors and cancer patients. Clones were sequenced by immunoSEQ multiplex PCR, and TCRdb holds only the in-frame ones, with some missing. The sample consists of 55,000 to 65,000 clones, over 75% of them appearing once. The sequenced material came from PBMCs. These receptors originate from a woman aged 55 to 70 with lung cancer. The CDR3 runs from the conserved cysteine through the conserved F or W. The size entry is marked missing in some rows and otherwise reads once, few, many or a size class.

J: TRBJ1-1
V: TRBV23-1
size: -
CDR3: CASSPRALEAFF

J: TRBJ2-7
V: TRBV2
size: -
CDR3: CASSSGTLTAYEQYF

J: TRBJ1-2
V: TRBV27
size: once
CDR3: CASSLEGARGYTF

J: TRBJ2-1
V: TRBV4-1
size: -
CDR3: CASSQEWLSSYNEQFF

J: TRBJ2-3
V: TRBV2
size: -
CDR3: CASASRGGSTDTQYF

J: TRBJ1-5
V: TRBV15
size: -
CDR3: CATSRDTGAWDQPQHF

J: TRBJ2-1
V: TRBV19
size: -
CDR3: CASRSWLADYNEQFF

J: TRBJ2-7
V: TRBV5-5
size: -
CDR3: CASSLSASDGYEQYF

J: TRBJ2-1
V: TRBV18
size: -
CDR3: CASSPQGNLLNEQFF

J: TRBJ1-5
V: TRBV2
size: -
CDR3: CASSEGSPGQPQHF

J: TRBJ1-2
V: TRBV10-3
size: -
CDR3: CAIKDGTDYGYTF

J: TRBJ1-1
V: TRBV7-3
size: -
CDR3: CASSITGVTEAFF

J: TRBJ2-5
V: TRBV27
size: -
CDR3: CASSSNREGETQYF

J: TRBJ1-5
V: TRBV2
size: few
CDR3: CASSADRDNQPQHF

J: TRBJ2-7
V: TRBV5-4
size: -
CDR3: CASSLDPGQGAYEQYF

J: TRBJ2-3
V: TRBV2
size: -
CDR3: CASSRDREPDTQYF

J: TRBJ2-7
V: TRBV7-8
size: -
CDR3: CASSPGSVLGGGYEQYF

J: TRBJ1-1
V: TRBV2
size: -
CDR3: CASSYRGQGVNTEAFF

J: TRBJ2-2
V: TRBV2
size: -
CDR3: CASSDRGGIAGELFF

J: TRBJ2-5
V: TRBV3-1/TRBV3-2
size: -
CDR3: CASGSWVQRPGTQYF

J: TRBJ2-3
V: TRBV3-1/TRBV3-2
size: -
CDR3: CASSQVASGGLRTDTQYF

J: TRBJ1-2
V: TRBV12-3/TRBV12-4
size: -
CDR3: CASSLGHSGYTF

J: TRBJ2-3
V: TRBV7-8
size: once
CDR3: CASSLVLAGAGADTQYF

J: TRBJ1-1
V: TRBV19
size: -
CDR3: CASSMAADYATEAFF

J: TRBJ1-6
V: TRBV14
size: -
CDR3: CASSQVYGDSPLHF

J: TRBJ1-1
V: TRBV5-4
size: few
CDR3: CASSAPGQEYTEAFF

J: TRBJ1-2
V: TRBV28
size: -
CDR3: CASSLGAGLGLRGYTF